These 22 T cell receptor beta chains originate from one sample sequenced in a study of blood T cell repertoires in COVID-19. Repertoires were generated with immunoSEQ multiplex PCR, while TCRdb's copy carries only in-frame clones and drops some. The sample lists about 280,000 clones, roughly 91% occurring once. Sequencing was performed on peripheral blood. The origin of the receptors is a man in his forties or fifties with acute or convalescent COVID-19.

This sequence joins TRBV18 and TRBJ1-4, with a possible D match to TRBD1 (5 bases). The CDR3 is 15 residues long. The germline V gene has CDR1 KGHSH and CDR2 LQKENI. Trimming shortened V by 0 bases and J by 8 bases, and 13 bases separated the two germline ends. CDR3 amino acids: CASSPPSQGGEKLFF. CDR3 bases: TGTGCCAGCTCACCACCGAGCCAGGGAGGGGAAAAACTGTTTTTT.

CDR3 DNA: TGCAGTGCTAGTCCAGGCGGGGGGATGGAGACCCAGTACTTC. Translating it yields CSASPGGGMETQYF. The chain carries TRBV20-1 and TRBJ2-5; 8 bases line up with TRBD2. The CDR3 has 14 residues. Trimming at V came to 3 bases and at J to 5 bases, leaving 8 bases not matched to a gene. From germline, CDR1 is DFQATT and CDR2 SNEGSKA (reference sequence).

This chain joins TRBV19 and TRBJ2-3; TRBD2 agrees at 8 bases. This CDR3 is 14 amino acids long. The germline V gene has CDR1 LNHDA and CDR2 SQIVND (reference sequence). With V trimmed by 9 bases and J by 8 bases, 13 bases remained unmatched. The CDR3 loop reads CASTPGGGIGTQYF. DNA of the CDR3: TGTGCCAGCACCCCCGGCGGGGGGATAGGTACGCAGTATTTT.

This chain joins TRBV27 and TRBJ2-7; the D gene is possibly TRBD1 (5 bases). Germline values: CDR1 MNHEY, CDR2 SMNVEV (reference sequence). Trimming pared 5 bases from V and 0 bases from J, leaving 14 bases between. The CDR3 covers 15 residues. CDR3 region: CASSPRRAPSYEQYF. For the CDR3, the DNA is TGTGCCAGCAGTCCCCGCAGGGCACCCTCCTACGAGCAGTACTTC.

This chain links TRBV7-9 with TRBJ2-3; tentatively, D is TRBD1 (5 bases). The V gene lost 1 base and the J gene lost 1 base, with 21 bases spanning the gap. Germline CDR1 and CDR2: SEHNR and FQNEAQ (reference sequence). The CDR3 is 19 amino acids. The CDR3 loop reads CASSLDPRRRVGGTDTQYF. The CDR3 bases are TGTGCCAGCAGCTTAGACCCACGACGCAGGGTTGGGGGCACAGATACGCAGTATTTT.

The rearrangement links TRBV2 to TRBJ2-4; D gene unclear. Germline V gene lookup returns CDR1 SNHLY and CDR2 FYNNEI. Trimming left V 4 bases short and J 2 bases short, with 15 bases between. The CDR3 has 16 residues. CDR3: CASSVEVPSSKNIQYF. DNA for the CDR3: TGTGCCAGCAGTGTAGAAGTCCCGTCCTCCAAAAACATTCAGTACTTC.

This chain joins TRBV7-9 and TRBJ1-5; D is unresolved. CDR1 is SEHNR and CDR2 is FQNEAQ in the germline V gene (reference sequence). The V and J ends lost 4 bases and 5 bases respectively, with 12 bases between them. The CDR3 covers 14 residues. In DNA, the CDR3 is TGTGCCAGCAGCTCCCCCGTATCTTATCAGCCCCAGCATTTT. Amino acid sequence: CASSSPVSYQPQHF.

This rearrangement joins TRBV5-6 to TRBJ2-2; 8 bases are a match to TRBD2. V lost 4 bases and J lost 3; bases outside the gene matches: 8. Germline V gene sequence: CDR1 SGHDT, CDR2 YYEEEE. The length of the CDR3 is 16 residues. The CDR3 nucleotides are TGTGCCAGCAGCAGATCCGGGACTAGACACACCGGGGAGCTGTTTTTT. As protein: CASSRSGTRHTGELFF.

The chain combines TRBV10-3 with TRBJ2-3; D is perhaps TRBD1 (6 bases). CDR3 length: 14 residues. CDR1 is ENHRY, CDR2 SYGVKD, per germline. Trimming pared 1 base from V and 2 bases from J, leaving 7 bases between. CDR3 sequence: CAISEWTVTDTQYF. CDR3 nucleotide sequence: TGTGCCATCAGTGAGTGGACAGTCACAGATACGCAGTATTTT.

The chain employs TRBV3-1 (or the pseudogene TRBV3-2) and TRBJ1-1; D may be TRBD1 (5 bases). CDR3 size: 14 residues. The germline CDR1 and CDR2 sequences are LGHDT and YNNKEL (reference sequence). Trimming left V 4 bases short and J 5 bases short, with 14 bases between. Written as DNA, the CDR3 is TGTGCCAGCAGCCGAACGTTCGGGGGAACTGAAGCTTTCTTT. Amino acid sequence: CASSRTFGGTEAFF.

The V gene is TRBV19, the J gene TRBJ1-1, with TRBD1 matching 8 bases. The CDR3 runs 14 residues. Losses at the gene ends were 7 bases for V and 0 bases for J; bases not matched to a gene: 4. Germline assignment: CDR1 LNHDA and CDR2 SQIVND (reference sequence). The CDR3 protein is CASNRDRLNTEAFF. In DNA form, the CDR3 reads TGTGCCAGTAACCGGGACAGGCTGAACACTGAAGCTTTCTTT. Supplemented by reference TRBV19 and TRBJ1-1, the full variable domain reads DGGITQSPKYLFRKEGQNVTLSCEQNLNHDAMYWYRQDPGQGLRLIYYSQIVNDFQKGDIAEGYSVSREKKESFPLTVTSAQKNPTAFYLCASNRDRLNTEAFFGQGTRLTVV.

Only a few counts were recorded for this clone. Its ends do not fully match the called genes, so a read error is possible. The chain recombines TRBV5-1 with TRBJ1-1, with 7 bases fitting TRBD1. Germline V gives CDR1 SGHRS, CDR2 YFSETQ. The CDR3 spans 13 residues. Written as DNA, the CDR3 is TGCGCCAGCAGCGCGCCGGGACAGCTTTTTTCTCGTTTT. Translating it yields CASSAPGQLFSRF.

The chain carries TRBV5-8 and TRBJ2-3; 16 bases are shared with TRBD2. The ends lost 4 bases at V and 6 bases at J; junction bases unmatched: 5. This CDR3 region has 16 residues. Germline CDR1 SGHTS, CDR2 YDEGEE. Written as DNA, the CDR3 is TGTGCCAGCAGCCTGGGACTAGCGGGGGGGCGTGATACGCAGTATTTT. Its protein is CASSLGLAGGRDTQYF.

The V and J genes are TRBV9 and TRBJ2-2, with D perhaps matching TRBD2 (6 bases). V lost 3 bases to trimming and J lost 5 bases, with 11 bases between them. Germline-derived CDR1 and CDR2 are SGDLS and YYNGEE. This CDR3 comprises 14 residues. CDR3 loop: CASSAQGGTGELFF. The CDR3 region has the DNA TGTGCCAGCAGCGCACAAGGAGGGACCGGGGAGCTGTTTTTT.

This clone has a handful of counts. This CDR3 is CASSLASRTLGAYGYTF. The CDR3 nucleotides read TGTGCCAGCAGCTTGGCGTCTAGAACACTTGGAGCCTATGGCTACACCTTC. This chain links TRBV5-4 with TRBJ1-2; no clear D. The germline V gene encodes CDR1 SGHNT and CDR2 YYREEE (reference sequence). The CDR3 covers 17 residues. Trimming pared 0 bases from V and 4 bases from J, leaving 19 bases between. Based on the CDR3 plus reference TRBV5-4 and TRBJ1-2, the full variable domain is ETGVTQSPTHLIKTRGQQVTLRCSSQSGHNTVSWYQQALGQGPQFIFQYYREEENGRGNFPPRFSGLQFPNYSSELNVNALELDDSALYLCASSLASRTLGAYGYTFGSGTRLTVV.

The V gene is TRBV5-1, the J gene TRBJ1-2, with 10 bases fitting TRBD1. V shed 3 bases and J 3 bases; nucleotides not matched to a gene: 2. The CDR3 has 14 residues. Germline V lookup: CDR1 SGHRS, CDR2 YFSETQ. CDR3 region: CASSWTGGDYGYTF. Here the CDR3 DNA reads TGCGCCAGCAGCTGGACAGGGGGGGACTATGGCTACACCTTC.

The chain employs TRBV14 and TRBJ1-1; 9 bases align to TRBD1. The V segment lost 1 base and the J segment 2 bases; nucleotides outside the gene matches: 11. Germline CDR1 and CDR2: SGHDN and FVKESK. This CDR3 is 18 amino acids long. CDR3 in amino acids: CASSQGWFRDRANTEAFF. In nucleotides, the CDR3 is TGTGCCAGCAGCCAAGGTTGGTTCCGGGACAGGGCCAACACTGAAGCTTTCTTT.

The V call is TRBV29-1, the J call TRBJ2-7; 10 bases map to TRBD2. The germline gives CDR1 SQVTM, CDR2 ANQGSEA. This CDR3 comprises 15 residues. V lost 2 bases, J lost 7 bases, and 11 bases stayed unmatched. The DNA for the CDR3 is TGCAGCGTTGAAATGGCTAGCGGGGGCCGGGGAGAGCAGTACTTC. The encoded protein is CSVEMASGGRGEQYF.

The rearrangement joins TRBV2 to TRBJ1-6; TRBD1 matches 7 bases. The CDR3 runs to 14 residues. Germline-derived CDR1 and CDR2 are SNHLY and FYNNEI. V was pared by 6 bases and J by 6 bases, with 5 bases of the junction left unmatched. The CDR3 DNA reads TGTGCCAGCAGCCTAAGACAGGGTAATTCACCCCTCCACTTT. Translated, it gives CASSLRQGNSPLHF.

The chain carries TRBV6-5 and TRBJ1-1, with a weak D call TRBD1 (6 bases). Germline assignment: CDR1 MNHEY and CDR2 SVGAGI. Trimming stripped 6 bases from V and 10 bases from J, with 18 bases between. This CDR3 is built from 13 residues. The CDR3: CASSPLYRDAAFF. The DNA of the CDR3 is TGTGCCAGCAGCCCATTATACAGGGATGCAGCTTTCTTT.

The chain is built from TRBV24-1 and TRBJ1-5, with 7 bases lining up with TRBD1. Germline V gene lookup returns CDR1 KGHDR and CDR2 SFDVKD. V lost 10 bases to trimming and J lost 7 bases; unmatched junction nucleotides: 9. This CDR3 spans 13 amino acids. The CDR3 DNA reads TGTGCCACTTCGACAGGGTCAGGACAGCCCCAGCATTTT. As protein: CATSTGSGQPQHF.

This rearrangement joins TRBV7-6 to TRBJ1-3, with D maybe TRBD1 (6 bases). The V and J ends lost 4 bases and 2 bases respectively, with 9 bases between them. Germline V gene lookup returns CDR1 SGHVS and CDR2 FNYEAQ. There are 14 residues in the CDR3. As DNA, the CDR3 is TGTGCCAGCAGCTCGAGGGGGACTGGAAACACCATATATTTT. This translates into CASSSRGTGNTIYF.